This TCR beta chain was retrieved from a study of lymphopenia after photon versus proton radiotherapy. Some clones are missing from TCRdb's copy, which holds only in-frame ones; the method was immunoSEQ multiplex PCR. The data contain tens of thousands of clones, about 83% of them seen just once; the ten biggest clones take up 40% to 50%. This specimen consisted of peripheral blood, obtained from a patient treated with proton-based radiotherapy. This TCR was recovered from a woman aged 60 to 75 with cholangiocarcinoma. Some clones in this sample may be carry-over from other donors' samples.

The CDR3 loop is CASSEDGNTIYF. CDR3 nucleotides: TGTGCCAGCAGTGAAGATGGAAACACCATATATTTT. V usage is TRBV2 and J usage is TRBJ1-3; D uncertain. The CDR3 length is 12 residues. Germline values: CDR1 SNHLY, CDR2 FYNNEI. V dropped 1 base and J dropped 3 bases, with 1 base sitting between them.